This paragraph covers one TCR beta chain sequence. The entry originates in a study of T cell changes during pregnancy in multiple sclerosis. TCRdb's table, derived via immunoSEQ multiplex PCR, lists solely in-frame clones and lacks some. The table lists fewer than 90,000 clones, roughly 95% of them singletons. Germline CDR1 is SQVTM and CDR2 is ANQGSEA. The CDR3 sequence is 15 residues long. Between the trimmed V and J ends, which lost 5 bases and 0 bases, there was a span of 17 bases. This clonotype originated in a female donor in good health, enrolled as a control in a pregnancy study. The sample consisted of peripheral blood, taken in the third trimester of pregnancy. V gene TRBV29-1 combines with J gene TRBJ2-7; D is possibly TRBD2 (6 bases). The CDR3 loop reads CSVQIGGQSSYEQYF. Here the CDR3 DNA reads TGCAGCGTTCAAATAGGAGGGCAGAGCTCCTACGAGCAGTACTTC.